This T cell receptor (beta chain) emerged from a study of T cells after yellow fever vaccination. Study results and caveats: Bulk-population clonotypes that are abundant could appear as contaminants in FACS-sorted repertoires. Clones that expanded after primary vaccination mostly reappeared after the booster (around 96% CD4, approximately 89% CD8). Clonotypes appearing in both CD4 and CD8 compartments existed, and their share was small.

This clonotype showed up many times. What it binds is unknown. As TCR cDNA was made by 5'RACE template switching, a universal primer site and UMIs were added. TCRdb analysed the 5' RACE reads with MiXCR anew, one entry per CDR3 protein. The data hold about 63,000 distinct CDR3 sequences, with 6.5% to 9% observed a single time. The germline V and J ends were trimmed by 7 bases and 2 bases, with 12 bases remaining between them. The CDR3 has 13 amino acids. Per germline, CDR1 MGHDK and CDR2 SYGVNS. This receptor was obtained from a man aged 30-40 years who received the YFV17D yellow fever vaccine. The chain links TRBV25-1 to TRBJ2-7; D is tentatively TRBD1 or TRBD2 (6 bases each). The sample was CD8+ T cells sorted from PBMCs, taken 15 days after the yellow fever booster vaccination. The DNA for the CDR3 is TGTGCCAGCAACTTGGGGGGCACCTACGAGCAGTACTTC. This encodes CASNLGGTYEQYF.